This T cell receptor (beta chain) was sequenced during a study of blood T cells in healthy people across ages. General study results and limits: There was no known CMV status for donors, so expanded clonotype changes were possibly confounded.

Through a sample-barcoded 5' primer and a J-beta primer mix, a second PCR was run for roughly 7 to 11 cycles. With 12 random nucleotides, a template-switch adaptor tagged each individual cDNA molecule. TCRdb reanalysed the 5' RACE reads using MiXCR and keeps one entry per CDR3 protein. This table holds approximately 1,000,000 distinct CDR3 sequences, under 45% found once. The CDR3 has 16 amino acids. With 0 bases removed from V and 4 bases from J, the gap between germline ends came to 14 bases. CDR1 and CDR2 (germline): LNHNV, YYDKDF (reference sequence). The table lists this clonotype with a few counts. Its specificity is not known.

Material: blood. The chain couples TRBV15 to TRBJ2-3, with D possibly TRBD1 on 6 matching bases. This receptor was obtained from a woman in her fifties or sixties in good health. The CDR3 sequence is CATSREAGDPPDTQYF. CDR3 nucleotide sequence: TGTGCCACCAGCAGAGAGGCAGGGGATCCACCAGATACGCAGTATTTT.